Below are 26 T cell receptor beta chains sequenced from a single sample in a study of shared clonotypes between healthy human individuals. Sequencing used immunoSEQ multiplex PCR; TCRdb keeps in-frame clones, though not all of them. The sample includes roughly 500,000 clones, over 75% of them seen just once. Sample: PBMCs. Receptor source: a woman between 40 and 50 years old in good health. Some clones in this sample may be carry-over from other donors' samples.

This chain uses TRBV19 with TRBJ1-5; perhaps TRBD1 as D (6 bases). The ends were cut back, 1 base at V and 5 bases at J, with 9 bases in the middle. Looked up from germline, CDR1 is LNHDA and CDR2 is SQIVND (reference sequence). The CDR3 has 14 residues. The CDR3 here is CASSIADRHQPQHF. The CDR3 bases are TGTGCCAGTAGTATAGCCGACAGGCATCAGCCCCAGCATTTT.

The chain couples TRBV10-3 to TRBJ1-2; a possible D gene is TRBD1 (5 bases). Trimming took 7 bases from V and 3 from J, leaving 12 bases between them. The CDR3 is 13 residues long. The germline CDR1 and CDR2 sequences are ENHRY and SYGVKD. The CDR3 is CAITQGRHYGYTF. In nucleotides, the CDR3 is TGTGCCATCACCCAGGGACGCCACTATGGCTACACCTTC.

As concerns this clone: The likely explanation is a read error, given a far larger clone one base away. The CDR3 coding sequence is TGTGCCAGCAGTTTGACAGGGGGCAGGGAGACCAAGTACTTC. Protein product: CASSLTGGRETKYF. V and J are TRBV7-2 and TRBJ2-5; 10 bases are a match to TRBD1. The CDR3 totals 14 residues. Germline CDR1 is SGHTA and CDR2 is FQGNSA.

The rearrangement joins TRBV6-1 to TRBJ2-3, with D unclear. Trimming took off 6 bases at V and 5 bases at J, with 15 bases between the two ends. The length of the CDR3 is 14 residues. CDR1 and CDR2 from the germline V gene are MNHNS and SASEGT. The CDR3, as DNA: TGTGCCAGCAGCCACGCTATGCTTGAAGATACGCAGTATTTT. This encodes CASSHAMLEDTQYF.

The J gene is TRBJ2-3, the V gene TRBV2; a possible D gene is TRBD1 (5 bases). The germline V gene has CDR1 SNHLY and CDR2 FYNNEI. V lost 6 bases to trimming and J lost 3 bases, with 16 bases between them. This CDR3 is 15 amino acids long. The CDR3 DNA sequence: TGTGCCAGCAGAACCTCAGGGCGTTGGACAGATACGCAGTATTTT. Protein product: CASRTSGRWTDTQYF.

This chain links TRBV4-2 with TRBJ2-1; D gene uncertain. V gave up 7 bases and J gave up 6 bases, with 16 bases separating them. The length of the CDR3 is 14 residues. Germline CDR1 LGHNA, CDR2 YNFKEQ. The CDR3 protein is CASTPKTPGNEQFF. For the CDR3, the DNA is TGTGCCAGCACCCCCAAGACCCCCGGCAATGAGCAGTTCTTC.

Of note for this clone: One base separates it from a far larger clone, so it is likely a read error. This CDR3 is CATRDMGDTQYF. The DNA of the CDR3 is TGTGCCACCCGGGACATGGGAGATACGCAGTATTTT. The V call is TRBV2, the J call TRBJ2-3; maybe TRBD1 (6 bases). The V gene lost 10 bases and the J gene lost 5 bases, with 13 bases spanning the gap. Germline V gives CDR1 SNHLY, CDR2 FYNNEI. This CDR3 spans 12 amino acids.

This clone is a singleton in its sample. The chain is built from TRBV5-1 and TRBJ2-7; the match to TRBD2 covers 9 bases. The germline V gene encodes CDR1 SGHRS and CDR2 YFSETQ. The junction had 9 bases not matched to a gene; V was cut back by 3 bases and J by 2 bases. This CDR3 has 16 amino acids. The CDR3 bases are TGCGCCAGCAGCTGGGGCCCCGGCGGGAGGGCCTACGAGCAGTACTTC. Translating it yields CASSWGPGGRAYEQYF. The entire variable domain, with the rest obtained from reference TRBV5-1 and TRBJ2-7, is as follows: KAGVTQTPRYLIKTRGQQVTLSCSPISGHRSVSWYQQTPGQGLQFLFEYFSETQRNKGNFPGRFSGRQFSNSRSEMNVSTLELGDSALYLCASSWGPGGRAYEQYFGPGTRLTVT.

The V call is TRBV10-3, the J call TRBJ1-5; D unclear. Germline values: CDR1 ENHRY, CDR2 SYGVKD. This CDR3 is built from 12 residues. V was cut by 4 bases and J by 6 bases, with 7 bases left in between. Here the CDR3 reads CAISGEFQPQHF. As DNA, the CDR3 is TGTGCCATCAGTGGCGAGTTTCAGCCCCAGCATTTT.

The V and J genes are TRBV5-5 and TRBJ1-3; D call uncertain. This CDR3 has 17 residues. Germline-derived CDR1 and CDR2 are SGHKS and YYEKEE (reference sequence). V was clipped by 3 bases and J by 0 bases, with 16 bases between them. CDR3 sequence reads: CASSSWTDLLSGNTIYF. The CDR3 nucleotides are TGTGCCAGCAGCTCCTGGACGGACCTCCTCTCTGGAAACACCATATATTTT.

This sequence joins TRBV11-2 and TRBJ2-5, with TRBD1 matching over 8 bases. This CDR3 spans 13 amino acids. Germline V gene sequence: CDR1 SGHAT, CDR2 FQNNGV. V lost 4 bases to trimming and J lost 6 bases; unmatched junction nucleotides: 4. The CDR3 spells CASSSGGGKTQYF. DNA of the CDR3: TGTGCCAGCAGCTCAGGGGGCGGTAAGACCCAGTACTTC.

This clone was seen a handful of times. The chain couples TRBV5-1 to TRBJ2-7; D is possibly TRBD1 or TRBD2 (5 bases each). The CDR3 consists of 13 residues. From germline, CDR1 is SGHRS and CDR2 YFSETQ. V dropped 4 bases and J dropped 6 bases, with 14 bases sitting between them. CDR3 region: CASSRDPKGEQYF. The CDR3 DNA is TGCGCCAGCAGCCGGGACCCGAAGGGCGAGCAGTACTTC.

As to this clone: It differs at one base from a far larger clone, so likely a read error. The rearrangement joins TRBV7-9 to TRBJ2-1; D is uncertain. Per germline, CDR1 SEHNR and CDR2 FQNEAQ (reference sequence). The CDR3 is made up of 13 amino acids. The CDR3 sequence: CASSLGGGDEQLF. The DNA for the CDR3 is TGTGCCAGCAGCTTAGGCGGTGGGGATGAGCAGCTCTTC.

This sequence joins TRBV5-1 and TRBJ1-2; no clear D gene. Between the trimmed V and J ends, which lost 1 base and 0 bases, there was a span of 7 bases. The germline CDR1 and CDR2 sequences are SGHRS and YFSETQ. The CDR3 loop spans 14 amino acids. CDR3 bases: TGCGCCAGCAGCTTGCGCTACCCTAACTATGGCTACACCTTC. Translating it yields CASSLRYPNYGYTF.

J is TRBJ1-2 and V is TRBV5-4; weak D call: TRBD1 (5 bases). Germline CDR1 reads SGHNT; CDR2 reads YYREEE (reference sequence). Trimming took off 3 bases at V and 6 bases at J, with 12 bases between the two ends. The CDR3 runs to 13 residues. The chain's CDR3 is CASSYLREDGYTF. Here the CDR3 DNA reads TGTGCCAGCAGCTACCTCAGGGAGGATGGCTACACCTTC.

The V call is TRBV5-8, the J call TRBJ2-7, with 8 nucleotides matching TRBD1. The CDR3 sequence is 14 residues long. Trimming took 4 bases from V and 3 from J; bases not matched to a gene: 6. Germline lookup yields CDR1 SGHTS and CDR2 YDEGEE. The CDR3 bases are TGTGCCAGCAGCACCGGACAGGGTTTCTACGAGCAGTACTTC. This sequence encodes CASSTGQGFYEQYF. Looking up the rest from reference TRBV5-8 and TRBJ2-7 gives the full variable domain: EAGVTQSPTHLIKTRGQQATLRCSPISGHTSVYWYQQALGLGLQFLLWYDEGEERNRGNFPPRFSGRQFPNYSSELNVNALELEDSALYLCASSTGQGFYEQYFGPGTRLTVT.

On this clone: This likely traces to a read error, being one base from a far larger clone. V is TRBV6-6 and J is TRBJ2-6, with D perhaps TRBD2 (5 bases). The CDR3 length is 14 residues. Germline CDR1 reads MNHNY; CDR2 reads SVGAGI (reference sequence). V lost 0 bases, J lost 5 bases, and 5 bases lay in between. The CDR3, as DNA: TGTGCCAGCAGTTACTCGACTAGGGCCAACGTCCTGACTTTC. This translates into CASSYSTRANVLTF.

The chain links TRBV2 to TRBJ2-5; weak D call: TRBD2 (5 bases). Trimming stripped 6 bases from V and 4 bases from J, with 12 bases between. CDR1 SNHLY and CDR2 FYNNEI come from the germline V gene. The CDR3 totals 13 residues. The CDR3 loop is CASSGGYRETQYF. The CDR3 region has the DNA TGTGCCAGCAGCGGAGGCTATAGAGAGACCCAGTACTTC.

The rearrangement links TRBV7-9 to TRBJ2-5, with D hard to call. Trimming removed 3 bases from V and 7 bases from J, with 24 bases in between. This CDR3 is built from 17 residues. The germline V gene has CDR1 SEHNR and CDR2 FQNEAQ (reference sequence). In DNA, the CDR3 is TGTGCCAGCAGCTTTGTTCGTTTGGGCGGCCCCCTATCGACCCAGTACTTC. Its protein product is CASSFVRLGGPLSTQYF.

CDR3 bases: TGTGCCAGCAGAGGGACGTTTGAAGCTTTCTTT. This translates into CASRGTFEAFF. The rearrangement joins TRBV2 to TRBJ1-1, with D possibly being TRBD1 (5 bases). CDR1 is SNHLY, CDR2 FYNNEI, per germline. The V end lost 6 bases, the J end lost 7 bases, and 9 bases lay between the germline ends. The CDR3 is 11 amino acids.

V is TRBV7-8 and J is TRBJ2-7; 11 bases agree with TRBD2. CDR1 SGHVS and CDR2 FQNEAQ come from the germline V gene. The CDR3 is 14 amino acids. Germline trimming cut 5 bases from V and 2 bases from J; bases unmatched to any gene: 2. CDR3 protein: CASSGGLAAYEQYF. CDR3 DNA: TGTGCCAGCAGCGGGGGACTAGCGGCCTACGAGCAGTACTTC. The full variable domain, its missing parts supplied by reference TRBV7-8 and TRBJ2-7, is GAGVSQSPRYKVAKRGQDVALRCDPISGHVSLFWYQQALGQGPEFLTYFQNEAQLDKSGLPSDRFFAERPEGSVSTLKIQRTQQEDSAVYLCASSGGLAAYEQYFGPGTRLTVT.

This clone was found once. The chain uses TRBV20-1 and TRBJ2-4, with a weak D call TRBD2 (5 bases). Deletions cut 3 bases from V and 7 bases from J, with 7 bases between. Germline-derived CDR1 and CDR2 are DFQATT and SNEGSKA (reference sequence). The CDR3 sequence is 11 residues long. The CDR3 DNA follows: TGCAGTGCTAGCGGGAATAACATTCAGTACTTC. Amino acid sequence: CSASGNNIQYF.

The genes are TRBV21-1 and TRBJ2-7; the table calls TRBD1, which could not be checked here. TRBV21-1 is a pseudogene segment. This CDR3 region has 16 residues. CDR3 loop: CASSKSGGQIPYEQYF. CDR3 in DNA: TGTGCCAGCAGCAAAAGTGGGGGACAGATTCCATACGAGCAGTACTTC.

The chain links TRBV2 to TRBJ2-2; a weak D match, TRBD1 (5 bases). Germline CDR1 and CDR2: SNHLY and FYNNEI. V lost 2 bases and J 3 bases, leaving 7 bases between the germline ends. This CDR3 is built from 14 residues. CDR3 sequence reads: CASSESGYTGELFF. Here the CDR3 DNA reads TGTGCCAGCAGTGAATCAGGGTACACCGGGGAGCTGTTTTTT.

The J gene is TRBJ2-1, the V gene TRBV27, with 8 bases that match TRBD2. The ends lost 6 bases at V and 7 bases at J; junction bases unmatched: 14. The CDR3 loop spans 16 amino acids. CDR1 is MNHEY, CDR2 SMNVEV, per germline (reference sequence). The CDR3 bases are TGTGCCAGCAGACATCTGAGCGGGAGTGATACGAATGAGCAGTTCTTC. Translating gives CASRHLSGSDTNEQFF.

This chain connects TRBV5-6 to TRBJ2-1; D gene unclear. This CDR3 is 13 amino acids long. The germline V and J ends were trimmed by 4 bases and 5 bases, with 10 bases remaining between them. From germline, CDR1 is SGHDT and CDR2 YYEEEE. This chain's CDR3 is CASSRINNNEQFF. For the CDR3, the DNA is TGTGCCAGCAGCCGAATTAATAACAATGAGCAGTTCTTC.